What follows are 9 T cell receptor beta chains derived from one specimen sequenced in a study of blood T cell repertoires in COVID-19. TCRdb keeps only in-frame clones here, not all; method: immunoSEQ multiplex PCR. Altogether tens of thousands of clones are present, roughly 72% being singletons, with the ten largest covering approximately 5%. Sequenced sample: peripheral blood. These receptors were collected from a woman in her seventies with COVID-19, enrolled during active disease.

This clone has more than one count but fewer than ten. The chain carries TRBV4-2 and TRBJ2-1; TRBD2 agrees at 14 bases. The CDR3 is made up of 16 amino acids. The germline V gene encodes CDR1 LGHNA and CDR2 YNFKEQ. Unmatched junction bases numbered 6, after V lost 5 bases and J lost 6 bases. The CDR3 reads CASSARLAGGGNEQFF. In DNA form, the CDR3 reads TGTGCCAGCAGCGCCCGACTAGCGGGAGGGGGCAATGAGCAGTTCTTC.

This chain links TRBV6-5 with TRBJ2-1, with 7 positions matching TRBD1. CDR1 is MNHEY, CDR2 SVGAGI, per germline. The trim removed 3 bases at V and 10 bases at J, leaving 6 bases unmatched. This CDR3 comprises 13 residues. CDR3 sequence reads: CASSYPAGGEQFF. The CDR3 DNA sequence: TGTGCCAGCAGTTATCCTGCAGGGGGAGAGCAGTTCTTC.

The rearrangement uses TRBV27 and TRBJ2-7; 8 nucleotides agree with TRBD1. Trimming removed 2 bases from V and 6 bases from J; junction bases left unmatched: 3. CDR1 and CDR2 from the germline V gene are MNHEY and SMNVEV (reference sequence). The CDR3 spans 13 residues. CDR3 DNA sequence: TGTGCCAGCAGTTTACAGGGGGCTGGCGAGCAGTACTTC. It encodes CASSLQGAGEQYF.

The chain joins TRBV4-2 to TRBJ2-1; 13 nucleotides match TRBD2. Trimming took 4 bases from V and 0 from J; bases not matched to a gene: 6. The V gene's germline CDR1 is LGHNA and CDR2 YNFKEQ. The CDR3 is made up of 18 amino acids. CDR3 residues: CASSRGTSGASSYNEQFF. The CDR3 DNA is TGTGCCAGCAGCCGCGGGACTAGCGGGGCTAGCTCCTACAATGAGCAGTTCTTC.

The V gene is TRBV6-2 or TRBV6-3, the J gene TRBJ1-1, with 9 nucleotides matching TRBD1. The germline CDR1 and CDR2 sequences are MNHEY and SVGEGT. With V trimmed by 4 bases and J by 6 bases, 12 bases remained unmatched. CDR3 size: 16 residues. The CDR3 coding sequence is TGTGCCAGCAGTTCCCCGGTGGGGACAGGGTTGCCTGAAGCTTTCTTT. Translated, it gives CASSSPVGTGLPEAFF.

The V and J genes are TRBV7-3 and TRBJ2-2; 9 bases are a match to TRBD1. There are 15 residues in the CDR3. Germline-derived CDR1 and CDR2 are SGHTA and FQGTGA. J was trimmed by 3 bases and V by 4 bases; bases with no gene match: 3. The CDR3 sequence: CASSSDRGDTGELFF. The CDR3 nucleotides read TGTGCCAGCAGCTCGGACAGGGGTGACACCGGGGAGCTGTTTTTT.

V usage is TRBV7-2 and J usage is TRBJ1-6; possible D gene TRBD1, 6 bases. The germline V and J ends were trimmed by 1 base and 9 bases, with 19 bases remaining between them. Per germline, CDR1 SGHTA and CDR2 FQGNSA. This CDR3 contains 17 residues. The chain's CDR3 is CASSLGGGGGQISPLHF. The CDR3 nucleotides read TGTGCCAGCAGCTTAGGGGGGGGTGGGGGGCAAATTTCACCCCTCCACTTT. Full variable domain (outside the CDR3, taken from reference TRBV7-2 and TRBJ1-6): GAGVSQSPSNKVTEKGKDVELRCDPISGHTALYWYRQSLGQGLEFLIYFQGNSAPDKSGLPSDRFSAERTGGSVSTLTIQRTQQEDSAVYLCASSLGGGGGQISPLHFGNGTRLTVT.

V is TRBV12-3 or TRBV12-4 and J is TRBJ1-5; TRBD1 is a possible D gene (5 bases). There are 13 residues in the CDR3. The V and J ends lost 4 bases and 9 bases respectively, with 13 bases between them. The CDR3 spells CASSSSGYTPQHF. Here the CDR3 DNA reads TGTGCCAGCAGTTCATCAGGGTACACGCCCCAGCATTTT.

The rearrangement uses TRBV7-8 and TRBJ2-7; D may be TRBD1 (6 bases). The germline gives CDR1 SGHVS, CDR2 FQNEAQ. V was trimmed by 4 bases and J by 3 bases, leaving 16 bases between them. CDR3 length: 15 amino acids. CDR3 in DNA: TGTGCCAGCAGCTCCGGGACACTCATCTTCTACGAGCAGTACTTC. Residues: CASSSGTLIFYEQYF. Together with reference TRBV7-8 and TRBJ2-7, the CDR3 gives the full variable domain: GAGVSQSPRYKVAKRGQDVALRCDPISGHVSLFWYQQALGQGPEFLTYFQNEAQLDKSGLPSDRFFAERPEGSVSTLKIQRTQQEDSAVYLCASSSGTLIFYEQYFGPGTRLTVT.